This T cell receptor (beta chain) was recorded in a study of OX40 agonist ivuxolimab in advanced cancers. Using immunoSEQ multiplex PCR, the repertoire was profiled, and TCRdb retains in-frame clones only, with some absent. The profile shows under 85,000 clones, around nine tenths of them singletons. CDR3 length equals 12 residues. Trimming took 6 bases from V and 1 from J; bases not matched to a gene: 3. The germline CDR1 and CDR2 sequences are SQVTM and ANQGSEA. The rearrangement links TRBV29-1 to TRBJ2-7; 7 bases are shared with TRBD1. The TCR was taken from an adult with an advanced solid tumor such as melanoma, head and neck, liver or kidney cancer. Specimen: CD4+ or CD8+ T cells sorted from blood, collected in a trial of the OX40 agonist ivuxolimab. CDR3 protein: CSVKQGSYEQYF. DNA of the CDR3: TGCAGCGTAAAACAGGGGTCCTACGAGCAGTACTTC.